Following are 8 T cell receptor beta chains from one sample sequenced in a study of early T cells in non-severe SARS-CoV-2 infection. A single record per CDR3 protein comes from TCRdb applying MiXCR to the 5' RACE reads. The data hold some 71,000 distinct CDR3 sequences, with about an eighth observed a single time. This material consisted of whole blood, taken at baseline. The source of these receptors is an adult who was a healthcare worker with PCR-confirmed SARS-CoV-2 infection or an uninfected control (not recorded which).

This clonotype was seen repeatedly, ten times or more. The chain employs TRBV7-6 and TRBJ2-1; D unresolved. Germline V gene data show CDR1 as SGHVS and CDR2 as FNYEAQ. The CDR3 has 17 residues. V lost 0 bases and J lost 5, with 17 bases in between. The CDR3 sequence is CASSLARGRRRDNEQFF. The CDR3 DNA reads as TGTGCCAGCAGCTTAGCGCGTGGACGGCGGAGAGACAATGAGCAGTTCTTC.

The chain links TRBV29-1 to TRBJ2-7, with 9 bases fitting TRBD1. J lost 5 bases, V lost 5 bases, and 4 bases had no gene match. CDR1 SQVTM and CDR2 ANQGSEA come from the germline V gene. The CDR3 has 12 residues. CDR3 in DNA: TGCAGCGTTACAGGGGGCAAGCACGAGCAGTACTTC. It encodes CSVTGGKHEQYF.

This clonotype was counted ten times or more. This chain uses TRBV11-3 with TRBJ1-3; 7 bases fit TRBD1. Germline CDR1 reads SGHNT; CDR2 reads YENEEA. The junction had 10 bases not matched to a gene; V was cut back by 5 bases and J by 0 bases. CDR3 length: 17 amino acids. The CDR3 DNA reads as TGTGCCAGCAGCGTGCCGCCCCGGGACAGCTCTGGAAACACCATATATTTT. It translates to CASSVPPRDSSGNTIYF.

A few counts support this clonotype. The CDR3 DNA follows: TGTGCCAGCAGCCAAGAATCGGCAGGCACAAACATTCAGTACTTC. Amino acid sequence: CASSQESAGTNIQYF. The genes are TRBV14 and TRBJ2-4; no firm D call. Germline-derived CDR1 and CDR2 are SGHDN and FVKESK. V was clipped by 0 bases and J by 6 bases, with 12 bases between them. The CDR3 is made up of 15 amino acids.

This chain uses TRBV29-1 with TRBJ1-2; D is unresolved. The V gene's germline CDR1 is SQVTM and CDR2 ANQGSEA. V dropped 3 bases and J dropped 7 bases, with 6 bases sitting between them. The CDR3 extends over 10 amino acids. CDR3 loop: CSVDMPGYTF. CDR3 coding DNA: TGCAGCGTTGATATGCCTGGCTACACCTTC.

This clonotype was observed many times. The V call is TRBV19, the J call TRBJ1-5; 8 bases agree with TRBD1. Losses at the gene ends were 5 bases for V and 7 bases for J; bases not matched to a gene: 7. This CDR3 has 14 amino acids. Per the germline V gene, CDR1 is LNHDA and CDR2 is SQIVND (reference sequence). The CDR3 nucleotides read TGTGCCAGTAGTGTCAGGACAGGGCTGCAGCCCCAGCATTTT. Translating gives CASSVRTGLQPQHF.

A word on this clonotype: The germline gene is not matched at one end of the junction; a read error may be the cause. This chain joins TRBV19 and TRBJ1-2, with no clear D. The CDR3 has 14 amino acids. Looked up from germline, CDR1 is LNHDA and CDR2 is SQIVND (reference sequence). This CDR3 is CSSGLDGSEFGYTF. The CDR3 coding sequence is TGTTCCAGTGGACTAGATGGAAGCGAATTTGGCTACACCTTC.

This clonotype was recorded a few times. This chain links TRBV11-2 with TRBJ2-5, with D tentatively TRBD2 (5 bases). The CDR3 spans 16 residues. Germline CDR1 is SGHAT and CDR2 is FQNNGV. V gave up 1 base and J gave up 6 bases, with 18 bases separating them. CDR3 DNA: TGTGCCAGCAGCTTAGTTGCGGACTCGGTTTTTAAGACCCAGTACTTC. Its protein is CASSLVADSVFKTQYF.